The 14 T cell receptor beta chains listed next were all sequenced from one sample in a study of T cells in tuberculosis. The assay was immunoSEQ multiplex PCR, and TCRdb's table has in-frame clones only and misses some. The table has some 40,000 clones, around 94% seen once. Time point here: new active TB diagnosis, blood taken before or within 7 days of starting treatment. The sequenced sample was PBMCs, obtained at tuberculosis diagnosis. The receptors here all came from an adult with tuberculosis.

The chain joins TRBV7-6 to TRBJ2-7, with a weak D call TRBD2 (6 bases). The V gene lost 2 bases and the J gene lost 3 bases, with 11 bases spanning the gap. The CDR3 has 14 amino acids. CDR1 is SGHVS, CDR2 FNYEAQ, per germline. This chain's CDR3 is CASSLRDGGYEQYF. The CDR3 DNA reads TGTGCCAGCAGCTTAAGGGACGGGGGCTACGAGCAGTACTTC.

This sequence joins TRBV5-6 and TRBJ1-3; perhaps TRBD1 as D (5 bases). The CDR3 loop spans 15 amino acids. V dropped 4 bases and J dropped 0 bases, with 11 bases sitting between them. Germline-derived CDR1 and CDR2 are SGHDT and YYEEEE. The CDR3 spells CASSPRTFSGNTIYF. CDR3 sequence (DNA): TGTGCCAGCAGCCCGCGGACATTCTCTGGAAACACCATATATTTT.

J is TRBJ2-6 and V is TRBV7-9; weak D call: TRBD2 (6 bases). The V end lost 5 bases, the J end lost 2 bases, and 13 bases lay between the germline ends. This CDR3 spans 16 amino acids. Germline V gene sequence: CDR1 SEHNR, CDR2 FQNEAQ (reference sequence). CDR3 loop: CASSPPGDAGANVLTF. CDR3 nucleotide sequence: TGTGCCAGCAGCCCTCCGGGGGACGCTGGGGCCAACGTCCTGACTTTC. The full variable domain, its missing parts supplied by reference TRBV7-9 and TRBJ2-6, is DTGVSQNPRHKITKRGQNVTFRCDPISEHNRLYWYRQTLGQGPEFLTYFQNEAQLEKSRLLSDRFSAERPKGSFSTLEIQRTEQGDSAMYLCASSPPGDAGANVLTFGAGSRLTVL.

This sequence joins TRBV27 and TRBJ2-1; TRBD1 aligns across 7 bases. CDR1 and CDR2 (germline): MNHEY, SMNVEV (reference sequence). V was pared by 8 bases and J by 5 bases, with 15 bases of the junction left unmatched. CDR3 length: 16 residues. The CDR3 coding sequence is TGTGCCAGCGCACGAGTCGGAACAGGGGTGAACAATGAGCAGTTCTTC. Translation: CASARVGTGVNNEQFF.

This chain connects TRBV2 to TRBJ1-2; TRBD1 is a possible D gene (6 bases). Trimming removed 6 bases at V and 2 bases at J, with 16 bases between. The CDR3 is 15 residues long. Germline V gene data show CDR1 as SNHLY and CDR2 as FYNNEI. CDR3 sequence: CASSLGQSVNYGYTF. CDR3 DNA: TGTGCCAGCAGCCTTGGACAGTCAGTCAACTATGGCTACACCTTC.

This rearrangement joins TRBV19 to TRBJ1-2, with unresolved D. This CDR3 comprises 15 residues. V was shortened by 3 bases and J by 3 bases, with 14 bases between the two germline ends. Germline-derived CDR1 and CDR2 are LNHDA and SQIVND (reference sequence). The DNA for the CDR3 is TGTGCCAGTAGTATTACAGAAGGGAGTGACTATGGCTACACCTTC. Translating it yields CASSITEGSDYGYTF.

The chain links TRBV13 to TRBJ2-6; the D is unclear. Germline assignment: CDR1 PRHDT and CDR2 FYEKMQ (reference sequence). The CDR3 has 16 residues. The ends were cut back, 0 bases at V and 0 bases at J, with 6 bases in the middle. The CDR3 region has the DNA TGTGCCAGCAGCTTAGGCCGGGTCTCTGGGGCCAACGTCCTGACTTTC. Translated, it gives CASSLGRVSGANVLTF.

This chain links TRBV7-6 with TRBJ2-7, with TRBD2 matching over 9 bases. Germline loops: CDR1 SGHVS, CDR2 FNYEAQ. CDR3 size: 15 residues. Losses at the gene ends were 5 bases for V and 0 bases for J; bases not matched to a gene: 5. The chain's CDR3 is CASSVSGGSSYEQYF. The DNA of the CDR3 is TGTGCCAGCAGCGTTAGCGGGGGTAGCTCCTACGAGCAGTACTTC.

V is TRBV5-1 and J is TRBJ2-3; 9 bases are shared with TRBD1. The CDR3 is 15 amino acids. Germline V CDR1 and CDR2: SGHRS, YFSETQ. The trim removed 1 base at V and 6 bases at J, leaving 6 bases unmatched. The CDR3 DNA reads TGCGCCAGCAGCTTGCTCGGACAGGGGTTTGATACGCAGTATTTT. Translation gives CASSLLGQGFDTQYF.

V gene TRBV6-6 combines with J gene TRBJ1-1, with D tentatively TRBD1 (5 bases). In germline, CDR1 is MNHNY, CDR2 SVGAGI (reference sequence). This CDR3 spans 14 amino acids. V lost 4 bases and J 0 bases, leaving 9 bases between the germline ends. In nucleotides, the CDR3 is TGTGCCAGCAGTTTTGGGGCATTGAACACTGAAGCTTTCTTT. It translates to CASSFGALNTEAFF.

The CDR3 region is CASKGTGSTGYGYTF. The CDR3 DNA is TGTGCCAGCAAAGGGACAGGGTCGACTGGCTATGGCTACACCTTC. This rearrangement joins TRBV28 to TRBJ1-2; 9 bases map to TRBD1. CDR1 is MDHEN and CDR2 is SYDVKM in the germline V gene. V was pared by 7 bases and J by 4 bases, with 10 bases of the junction left unmatched. The length of the CDR3 is 15 residues.

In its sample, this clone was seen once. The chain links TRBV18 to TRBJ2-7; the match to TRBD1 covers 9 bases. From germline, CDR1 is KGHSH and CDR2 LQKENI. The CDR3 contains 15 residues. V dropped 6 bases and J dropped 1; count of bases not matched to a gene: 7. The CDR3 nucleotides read TGTGCCAGCTCTAGGGGACAGGGAACGTCCTACGAGCAGTACTTC. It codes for CASSRGQGTSYEQYF.

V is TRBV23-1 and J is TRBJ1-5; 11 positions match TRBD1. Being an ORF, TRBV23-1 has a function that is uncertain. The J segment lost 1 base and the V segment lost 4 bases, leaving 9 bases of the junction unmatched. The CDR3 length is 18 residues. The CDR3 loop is CASSLRDRGMVSNQPQHF. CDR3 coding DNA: TGCGCCAGCAGTCTTCGGGACAGGGGGATGGTCAGCAATCAGCCCCAGCATTTT.

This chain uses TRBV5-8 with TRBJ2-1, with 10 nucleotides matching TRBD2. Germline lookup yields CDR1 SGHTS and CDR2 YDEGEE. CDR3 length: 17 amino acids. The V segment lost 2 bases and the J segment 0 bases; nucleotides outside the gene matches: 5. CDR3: CASSFTSGVSSYNEQFF. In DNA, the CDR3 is TGTGCCAGCAGCTTCACTAGCGGGGTTAGCTCCTACAATGAGCAGTTCTTC.